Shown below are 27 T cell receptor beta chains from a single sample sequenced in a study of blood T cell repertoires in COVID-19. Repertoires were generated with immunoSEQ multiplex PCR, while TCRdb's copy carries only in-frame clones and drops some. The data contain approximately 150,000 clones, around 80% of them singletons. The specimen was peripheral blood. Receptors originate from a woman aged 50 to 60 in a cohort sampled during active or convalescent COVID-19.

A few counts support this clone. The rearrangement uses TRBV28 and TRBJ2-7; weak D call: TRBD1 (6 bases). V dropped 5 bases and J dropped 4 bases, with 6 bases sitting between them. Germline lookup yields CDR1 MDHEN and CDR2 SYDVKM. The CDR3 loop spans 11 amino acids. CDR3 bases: TGTGCCAGCAGTGGACAGTACGAGCAGTACTTC. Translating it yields CASSGQYEQYF.

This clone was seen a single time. CDR3 in amino acids: CASLGGTGKNIQYF. The CDR3 DNA follows: TGTGCCAGCTTGGGGGGGACAGGGAAAAACATTCAGTACTTC. The rearrangement links TRBV6-4 to TRBJ2-4; 9 bases are shared with TRBD1. Per the germline V gene, CDR1 is MRHNA and CDR2 is SNTAGT. CDR3 length: 14 amino acids. Trimming took 8 bases from V and 4 from J; bases not matched to a gene: 6.

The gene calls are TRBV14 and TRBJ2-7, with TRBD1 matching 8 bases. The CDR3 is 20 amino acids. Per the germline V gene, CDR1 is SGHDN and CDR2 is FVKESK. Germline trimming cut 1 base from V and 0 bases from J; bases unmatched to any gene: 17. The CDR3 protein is CASSQVNRDRRQPSSYEQYF. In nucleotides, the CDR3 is TGTGCCAGCAGCCAAGTTAATCGGGACAGGCGTCAACCAAGCTCCTACGAGCAGTACTTC.

CDR3 coding DNA: TGTGCCAGCAGCAAAGTGGGCAACGGGGAGCTGTTTTTT. As protein: CASSKVGNGELFF. The chain has TRBV21-1 and TRBJ2-2; no check of the table's D call, TRBD1, against the DNA was made. TRBV21-1 is a listed pseudogene. This CDR3 is built from 13 residues.

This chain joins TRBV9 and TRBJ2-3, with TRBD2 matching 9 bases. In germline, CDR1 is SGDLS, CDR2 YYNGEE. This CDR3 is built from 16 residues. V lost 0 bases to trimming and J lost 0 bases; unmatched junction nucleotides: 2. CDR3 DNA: TGTGCCAGCAGCGTAGTTAGCGGGGGCAGCACAGATACGCAGTATTTT. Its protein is CASSVVSGGSTDTQYF.

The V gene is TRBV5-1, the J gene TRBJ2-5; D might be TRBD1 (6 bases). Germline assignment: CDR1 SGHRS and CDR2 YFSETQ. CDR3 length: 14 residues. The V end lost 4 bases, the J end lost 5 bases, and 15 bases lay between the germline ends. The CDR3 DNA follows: TGCGCCAGCAGCATTAGTCACAGGGATGAGACCCAGTACTTC. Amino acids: CASSISHRDETQYF.

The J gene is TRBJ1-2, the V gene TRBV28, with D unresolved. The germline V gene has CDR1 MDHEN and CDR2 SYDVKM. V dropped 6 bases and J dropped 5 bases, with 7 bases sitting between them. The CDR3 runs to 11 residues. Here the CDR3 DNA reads TGTGCCAGCAGCCGTGAGTATGGCTACACCTTC. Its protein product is CASSREYGYTF.

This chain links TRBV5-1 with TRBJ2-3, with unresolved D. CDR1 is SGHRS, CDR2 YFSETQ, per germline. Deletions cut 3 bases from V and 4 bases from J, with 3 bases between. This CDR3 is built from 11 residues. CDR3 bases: TGCGCCAGCAGCTCAGCAGATACGCAGTATTTT. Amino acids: CASSSADTQYF.

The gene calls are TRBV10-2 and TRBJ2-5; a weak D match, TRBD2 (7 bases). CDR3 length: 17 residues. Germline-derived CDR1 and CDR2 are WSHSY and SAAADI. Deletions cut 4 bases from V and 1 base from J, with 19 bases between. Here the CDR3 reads CASSANAWAGAQETQYF. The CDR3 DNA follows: TGCGCCAGCAGTGCCAATGCTTGGGCGGGGGCCCAAGAGACCCAGTACTTC.

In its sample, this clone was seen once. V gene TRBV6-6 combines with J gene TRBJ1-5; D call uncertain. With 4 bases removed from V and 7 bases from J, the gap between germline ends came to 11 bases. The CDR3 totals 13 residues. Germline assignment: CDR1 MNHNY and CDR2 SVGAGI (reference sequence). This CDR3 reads CASSFPGGQPQHF. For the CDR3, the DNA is TGTGCCAGCAGTTTCCCAGGCGGGCAGCCCCAGCATTTT.

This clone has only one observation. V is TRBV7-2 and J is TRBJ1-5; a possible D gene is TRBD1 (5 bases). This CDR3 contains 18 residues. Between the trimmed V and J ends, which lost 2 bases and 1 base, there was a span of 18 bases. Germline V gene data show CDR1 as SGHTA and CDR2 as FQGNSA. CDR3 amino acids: CASSLFSRAGGSNQPQHF. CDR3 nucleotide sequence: TGTGCCAGCAGCTTATTTAGCAGGGCTGGTGGGAGCAATCAGCCCCAGCATTTT.

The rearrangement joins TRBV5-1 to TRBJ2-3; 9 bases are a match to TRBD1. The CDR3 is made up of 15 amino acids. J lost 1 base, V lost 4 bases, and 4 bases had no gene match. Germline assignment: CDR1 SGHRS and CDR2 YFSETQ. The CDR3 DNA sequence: TGCGCCAGCAGCCCGGACAGGGGTGGCACAGATACGCAGTATTTT. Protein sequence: CASSPDRGGTDTQYF.

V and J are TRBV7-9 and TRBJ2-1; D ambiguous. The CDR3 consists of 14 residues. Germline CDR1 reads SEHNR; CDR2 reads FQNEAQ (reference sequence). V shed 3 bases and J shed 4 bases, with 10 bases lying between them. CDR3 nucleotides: TGTGCCAGCAGCTTGGGCAGCCCTTACAATGAGCAGTTCTTC. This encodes CASSLGSPYNEQFF.

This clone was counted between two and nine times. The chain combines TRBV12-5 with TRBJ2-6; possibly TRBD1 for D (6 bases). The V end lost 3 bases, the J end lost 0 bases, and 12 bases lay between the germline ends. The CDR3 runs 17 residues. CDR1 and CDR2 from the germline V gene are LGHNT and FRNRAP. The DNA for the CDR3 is TGTGCTAGTGGTTTAGGGACGGACAGCTCTGGGGCCAACGTCCTGACTTTC. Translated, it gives CASGLGTDSSGANVLTF.

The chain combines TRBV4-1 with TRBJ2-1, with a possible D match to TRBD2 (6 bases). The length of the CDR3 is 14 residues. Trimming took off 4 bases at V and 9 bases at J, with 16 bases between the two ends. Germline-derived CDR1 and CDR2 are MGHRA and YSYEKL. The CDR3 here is CASSRDREPVEQFF. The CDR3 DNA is TGCGCCAGCAGCCGCGACCGGGAGCCAGTTGAGCAGTTCTTC.

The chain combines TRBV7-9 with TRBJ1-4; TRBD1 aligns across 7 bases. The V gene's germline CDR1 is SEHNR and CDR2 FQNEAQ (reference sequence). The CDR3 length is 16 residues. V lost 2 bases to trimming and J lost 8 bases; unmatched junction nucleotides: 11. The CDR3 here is CASSLPRDRVGEKLFF. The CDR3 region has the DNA TGTGCCAGCAGCTTACCCCGCGACAGGGTCGGCGAAAAACTGTTTTTT.

In nucleotides, the CDR3 is TGTGCCAGCAGTGCCTGCCCCCGGGTATTCCAGGGAGGGGAGACCCAGTACTTC. Translated: CASSACPRVFQGGETQYF. The chain joins TRBV6-4 to TRBJ2-5, with 7 bases aligning to TRBD2. The CDR3 has 18 amino acids. Germline CDR1 MRHNA, CDR2 SNTAGT. V lost 4 bases, J lost 5 bases, and 19 bases stayed unmatched.

The CDR3 coding sequence is TGTGCCTGGAGCCCAGGGGGTGACACCATATATTTT. It specifies CAWSPGGDTIYF. J is TRBJ1-3 and V is TRBV30; TRBD1 matches 7 bases. The length of the CDR3 is 12 residues. V was clipped by 3 bases and J by 8 bases; unmatched bases: 4. The germline gives CDR1 GTSNPN, CDR2 SVGIG (reference sequence).

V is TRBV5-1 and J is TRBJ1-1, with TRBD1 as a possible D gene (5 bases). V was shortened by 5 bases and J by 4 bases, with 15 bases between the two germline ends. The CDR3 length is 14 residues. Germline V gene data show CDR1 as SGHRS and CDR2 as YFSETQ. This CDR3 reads CASRSGGLSTEAFF. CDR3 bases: TGCGCCAGCAGGTCCGGGGGTCTGAGCACTGAAGCTTTCTTT.

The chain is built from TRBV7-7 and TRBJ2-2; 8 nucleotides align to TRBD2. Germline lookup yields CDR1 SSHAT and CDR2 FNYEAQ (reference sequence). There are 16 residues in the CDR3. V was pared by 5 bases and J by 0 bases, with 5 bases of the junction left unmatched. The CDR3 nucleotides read TGTGCCAGCAGCCTATTCGGGGGGGCGAACACCGGGGAGCTGTTTTTT. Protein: CASSLFGGANTGELFF.

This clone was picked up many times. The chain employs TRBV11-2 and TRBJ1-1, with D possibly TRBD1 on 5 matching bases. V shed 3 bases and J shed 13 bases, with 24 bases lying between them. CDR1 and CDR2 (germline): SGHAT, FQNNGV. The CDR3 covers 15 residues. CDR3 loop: CASSFESGTDSRFFF. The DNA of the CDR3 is TGTGCCAGCAGCTTCGAATCCGGGACTGATTCTCGGTTTTTCTTT.

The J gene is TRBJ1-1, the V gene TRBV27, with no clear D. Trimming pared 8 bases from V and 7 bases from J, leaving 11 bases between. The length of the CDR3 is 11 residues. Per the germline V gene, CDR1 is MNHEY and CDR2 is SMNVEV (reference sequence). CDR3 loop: CASRNSHEAFF. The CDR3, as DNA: TGTGCCAGCCGGAACAGCCATGAAGCTTTCTTT.

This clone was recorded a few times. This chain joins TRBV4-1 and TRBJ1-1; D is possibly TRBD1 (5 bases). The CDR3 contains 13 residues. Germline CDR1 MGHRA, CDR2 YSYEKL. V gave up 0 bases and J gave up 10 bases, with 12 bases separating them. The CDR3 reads CASSQDGDYGAFF. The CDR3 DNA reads TGCGCCAGCAGCCAAGATGGGGACTATGGAGCTTTCTTT.

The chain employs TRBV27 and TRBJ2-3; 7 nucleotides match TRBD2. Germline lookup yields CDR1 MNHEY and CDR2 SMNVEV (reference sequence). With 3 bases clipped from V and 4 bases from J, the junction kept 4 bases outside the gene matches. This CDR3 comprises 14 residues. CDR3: CASSLTSSADTQYF. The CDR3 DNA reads TGTGCCAGCAGTTTGACTAGCAGCGCAGATACGCAGTATTTT.

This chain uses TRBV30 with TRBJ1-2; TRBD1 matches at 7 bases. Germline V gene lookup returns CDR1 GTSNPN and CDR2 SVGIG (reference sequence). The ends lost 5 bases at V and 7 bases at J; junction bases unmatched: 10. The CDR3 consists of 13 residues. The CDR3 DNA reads TGTGCCTGGGGGGCACAGGGGTACGGTGGCTACACCTTC. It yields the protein CAWGAQGYGGYTF. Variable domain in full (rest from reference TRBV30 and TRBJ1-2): SQTIHQWPATLVQPVGSPLSLECTVEGTSNPNLYWYRQAAGRGLQLLFYSVGIGQISSEVPQNLSASRPQDRQFILSSKKLLLSDSGFYLCAWGAQGYGGYTFGSGTRLTVV.

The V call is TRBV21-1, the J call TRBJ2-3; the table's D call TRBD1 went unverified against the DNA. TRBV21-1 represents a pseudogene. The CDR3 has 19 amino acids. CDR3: CASSKKGGDRRIGTDTQYF. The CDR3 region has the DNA TGTGCCAGCAGCAAAAAGGGTGGGGACAGGAGGATCGGCACAGATACGCAGTATTTT.

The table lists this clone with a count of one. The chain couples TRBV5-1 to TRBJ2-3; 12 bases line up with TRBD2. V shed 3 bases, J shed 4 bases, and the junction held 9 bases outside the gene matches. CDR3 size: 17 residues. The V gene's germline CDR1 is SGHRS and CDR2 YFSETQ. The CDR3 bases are TGCGCCAGCAGCTGGGGCTGGACTAGCGGGGTATCAGATACGCAGTATTTT. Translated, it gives CASSWGWTSGVSDTQYF.